This T cell receptor beta chain originates from a study of human T cells and chemical hapten exposure (TCRdb year 2021). In the study overall: For sensitization, 2% DPC in acetone was applied to a roughly 2 cm by roughly 2 cm area of upper inner arm skin. Patients additionally received weekly therapeutic DPC doses to the scalp throughout the roughly 23-week study period. Patch tests used Finn chambers with 0.01% DPC on the upper back, scored after 6 days by International Contact Dermatitis Research Group standards. The mostly female patient cohort included alopecia areata with under or over 50% scalp involvement, alopecia totalis and alopecia universalis. Libraries were combined into a pool for sequencing, and differences in TCR yield between samples came mainly from small differences in library volumes within the pool. Peripheral blood TCR repertoire changes were tracked in vivo in alopecia patients during primary and secondary sensitization to the hapten diphenylcyclopropenone (DPC). Blood was sampled from patients pre-sensitization (week 0) and at 2, 6 and about 24 weeks after DPC sensitization. For TCR sequencing, blood came from 25 to 30 alopecia patients at anywhere from one to four time points (pre-sensitization, 2, 6 and 24 weeks). The paper's findings and limits, for the study overall: DPC sensitization did not change how many TCRs were above 1 in 1000 frequency, and no evidence was found of alterations in global repertoire structure. Repeated subsampling changed both the strength of the expansion versus patch-test correlation and the threshold at which that correlation became significant. Patch test score was positively correlated with the number of PT1 expanded TCRs, with significance at thresholds 8, 16 and 32 but not at 4. Significantly more large CDR3 similarity clusters were formed by expanded TCRs than by pre-sensitization or healthy control sets, consistent with antigen-driven responses. Because every patient had alopecia, a presumed autoimmune disease, the patients' immune response might differ from that of healthy individuals.

Libraries came from RACE. Sequencing took place on a NextSeq 500. During library preparation, unique molecular identifiers were attached to individual cDNA molecules so that TCRs could be counted in a quantitative, reproducible way. Each blood RNA sample was used to sequence both TCR alpha and TCR beta chains. In the authors' own workflow: A median of roughly 99,000 TCRs per sample was observed, with a range of 23,224 to 690,600. The Decombinator software suite was used to annotate the V, J and CDR3 of the TCR reads. For PS versus PT1 abundance plots, all samples were subsampled to the same number of TCRs (28,000). TCRs were defined as expanded if absent before sensitization and observed at least eight times at the 2-week time point. TCRdb's own reprocessing of the public reads used fastp at Q25 and MiXCR and kept productive beta chains. Rows with a matching CDR3 protein are joined into one entry that keeps the most common DNA and genes. TCRdb, not the authors, supplied the V and J calls. Here the sample has tens of thousands of distinct CDR3 sequences; around 13% occur a single time. Clones ranked in the top ten supply roughly 5.9% of the sample.

The CDR3, from cysteine to phenylalanine, totals 12 residues. Just CDR3 DNA is preserved here, 36 bases in frame from base 1. The V and J ends are trimmed by 3 bases and 6 bases, leaving 6 bases between them. Looking up the germline V gene yields CDR1 KGHDR and CDR2 SFDVKD. With respect to this clonotype: The antigen this receptor binds is unknown. No base qualities exist here, and no much larger clone lies one base off it.

What the time point label conveys for this sample: patch test 3, about 24 weeks after DPC sensitization. The treatment or condition tag for this specimen amounts to: therapeutic diphenylcyclopropenone sensitization with weekly scalp DPC. Blood at each patch-test visit was drawn before the patch test was applied. Patients were eligible if aged 18 to 70, diagnosed with alopecia and judged suitable for DPC therapy, and pregnant patients were excluded. Total RNA was extracted from unfractionated whole blood collected in Tempus Blood RNA tubes. This sequence was found in a woman between 45 and 60 years old with alopecia areata. Some clones in this sample may be carry-over from other donors' samples. In this chain, TRBV24-1 is recombined with TRBJ2-3; a confident D gene designation cannot be given. Material: whole blood, obtained in connection with sensitization to the hapten diphenylcyclopropenone (DPC). The CDR3 is CATSDRRDTQYF. The nucleotide sequence reads as follows: TGTGCCACCAGTGATCGACGGGATACGCAGTATTTT.